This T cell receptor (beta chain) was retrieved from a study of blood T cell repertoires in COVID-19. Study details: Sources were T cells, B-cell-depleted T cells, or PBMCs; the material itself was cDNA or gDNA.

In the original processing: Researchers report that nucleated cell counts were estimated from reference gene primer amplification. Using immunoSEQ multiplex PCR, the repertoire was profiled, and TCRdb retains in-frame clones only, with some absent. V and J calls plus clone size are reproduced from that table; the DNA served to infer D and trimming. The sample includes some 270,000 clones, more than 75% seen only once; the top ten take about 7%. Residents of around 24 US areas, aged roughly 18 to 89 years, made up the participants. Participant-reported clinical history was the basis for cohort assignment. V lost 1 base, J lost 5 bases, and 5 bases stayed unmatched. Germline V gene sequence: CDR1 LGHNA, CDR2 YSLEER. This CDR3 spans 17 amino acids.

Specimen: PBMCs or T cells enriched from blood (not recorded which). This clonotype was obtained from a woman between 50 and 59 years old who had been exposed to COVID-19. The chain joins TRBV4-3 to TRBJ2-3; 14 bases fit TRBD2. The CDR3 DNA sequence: TGCGCCAGCAGCCAAGGGACTAGCGGGGGGCCGGGAGATACGCAGTATTTT. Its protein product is CASSQGTSGGPGDTQYF.